This entry describes one TCR beta chain. Its cognate antigen has yet to be identified. Base-call qualities are not available, and no considerably larger clone is one nucleotide away. The donors were healthy, HIV-negative adults who had no recently reported acute infections or vaccinations. Only Caucasian adults living in Nashville, Tennessee, USA were represented among the donors. In the unsorted samples, 90 million or so PBMCs were counted, and genomic DNA was extracted using the QIAamp DNA Blood Mini kit. After blood collection by leukapheresis, PBMCs were isolated using Ficoll-Histopaque density gradient centrifugation and then cryopreserved in the vapor phase of liquid nitrogen. The CDR3 runs 13 amino acids, cysteine and phenylalanine included. Only the CDR3 portion is preserved as DNA: 39 bases, with reading frame beginning at the first base. V drops 2 bases and J drops 2 bases, leaving 5 bases in between. Taken from the germline V gene (reference sequence), the CDR1 and CDR2 loops are MNHEY and SMNVEV.

The data are from a study of shared clonotypes between healthy human individuals (dated by TCRdb to the early 2020s). General notes on the study: The cohort included three men and a couple of women between 18 and 49 years of age. To estimate repertoire size and how much clonotypes are shared between individuals, the study performed deep sequencing of blood TCR repertoires from roughly five healthy adults. Libraries were prepared and TCR repertoires were sequenced by different laboratories using diverse techniques, in order to increase sequencing depth and limit assay-specific biases. Between about 0.94 and 8.9 billion PBMCs per donor were obtained by leukapheresis. What the authors observed across the whole study: Based on pairwise subsampling, the degree of clonotype sharing among donors was expected to be affected by sequencing depth. Sampling was limited to blood, and TCR repertoires in tissue likely differ from TCR repertoires in blood. The genetic and exposure-history diversity represented was limited by the small number of donors.

TCR CDR3 regions were amplified from genomic DNA by multiplex PCR using the deep immunoSEQ assay. For each cell subset, the extracted genomic DNA was distributed evenly across all wells of several immunoSEQ 96-well plates, and each plate served as one replicate. For unsorted PBMC, each replicate PCR was loaded with around 300 ng genomic DNA, equivalent to about 30,000 T cell genomes. Unsorted PBMC genomic DNA was sequenced across ten immunoSEQ deep assay plates. Purified libraries were measured with a Qubit 3.0 fluorometer, size-checked on a Bioanalyzer 2100, and measured again with the KAPA Library Quantification kit. A separate single-read 150-cycle Illumina NextSeq 550 flow cell was used to sequence each immunoSEQ 96-well plate. On the study's bioinformatics: Because the immunoSEQ output included only junctional sequences and no quality scores, the filtering could not be the same as the filtering used for full-length reads. Sequences were annotated with PyIR, a Python wrapper for IgBLAST v1.9, and V/J genes and CDR3 were assigned using IMGT germline references. Reads were filtered out if the reads had weak V/J assignments (E-value above 1e-6), no CDR3, stop codons, out-of-frame junctions, or ambiguous translated residues. V3J clonotypes were defined by identical inferred V gene, J gene, and CDR3 amino acid sequence. To compute the percentage overlap between repertoires, the number of shared unique clonotypes was divided by the size of the smaller repertoire. RTK rarefaction, the Chao1 estimator, and Recon v2.1 estimates of unobserved clonotypes were used to assess repertoire richness. TCRdb's version of the immuneACCESS table is confined to in-frame rearrangements and falls short of the full clone set. An unresolved V gene accounts for under half of the shortfall where checked; the remainder is of unknown origin. V, J and clone size are those of that table, while D and trimming were read from the DNA. The sample yields about 530,000 clones; about 75% were counted once. In total, the top ten clones hold about an eighth of the sample.

This sequence uses TRBV27 and TRBJ2-3; the D gene identity is not certain. The material sequenced was PBMCs. The TCR originated in a woman aged 40 to 50 in good health. Some clones in this sample may be carry-over from other donors' samples. The CDR3 here reads CASSLAVTDTQYF. The DNA sequence is as follows: TGTGCCAGCAGTTTAGCGGTCACAGATACGCAGTATTTT.